The rows below give T cell receptor beta chains drawn from one sample of a study of blood T cell repertoires in COVID-19. Profiled with immunoSEQ multiplex PCR; TCRdb holds only in-frame clones, not every one. The table records around 200,000 clones, 70% to 90% of them present only once. Sample: peripheral blood. These receptors were obtained from an elderly woman with acute or convalescent COVID-19. Each CDR3 is given with its conserved first and last residue. A D gene is named only where the DNA matches it firmly. For some rows the clone size is stated as once, few or many, or as a class when expanded; others skip it.

j_call cdr3_length v_call clone_size d_call cdr3_nt cdr3_aa
TRBJ2-1 14 TRBV30 - TRBD2 TGTGCCTGGAGTGCTAGCGGGAGGAACAATGAGCAGTTCTTC CAWSASGRNNEQFF
TRBJ1-5 15 TRBV2 few - TGTGCCAGCAGCCGGGACAAGCCAAACAATCAGCCCCAGCATTTT CASSRDKPNNQPQHF
TRBJ1-1 11 TRBV20-1 - - TGCAGTGTGAGCCAGAACACTGAAGCTTTCTTT CSVSQNTEAFF
TRBJ2-7 17 TRBV5-4 once - TGTGCCAGCAGCCAGGGAGATAGCGGTTTAATCTCCTACGAGCAGTACTTC CASSQGDSGLISYEQYF
TRBJ1-1 12 TRBV29-1 - - TGCAGCGTGGGACACCCGAACACTGAAGCTTTCTTT CSVGHPNTEAFF
TRBJ2-5 17 TRBV28 - TRBD2 TGTGCCAGCCTTGGTGGGGTAGCGGGAGTCTATCAAGAGACCCAGTACTTC CASLGGVAGVYQETQYF
TRBJ1-4 14 TRBV3-1/TRBV3-2 - TRBD1 TGTGCCAGCGCCTGGACAGGGGGAGATGAAAAACTGTTTTTT CASAWTGGDEKLFF
TRBJ2-7 16 TRBV27 - - TGTGCCAGCAGTAGCCGGATCCGGGGAAGATCCTACGAGCAGTACTTC CASSSRIRGRSYEQYF
TRBJ2-7 11 TRBV11-2 - - TGTGCCAGCAGCATTCAGAACGAGCAGTACTTC CASSIQNEQYF
TRBJ1-5 15 TRBV28 few - TGTGCCAGCAGCCTGACTCCGGCAGGGTTGGAGCCCCAGCATTTT CASSLTPAGLEPQHF
TRBJ2-5 13 TRBV18 - - TGTGCCAGCTCACCCTCAGGGCAAGAGACCCAGTACTTC CASSPSGQETQYF
TRBJ1-2 14 TRBV15 - - TGTGCCACCAGCAGAGACGGGGGAGTATATGGCTACACCTTC CATSRDGGVYGYTF
TRBJ1-3 16 TRBV5-8 - TRBD1 TGTGCCAGCAGCCTCGGGACAGCTAGCTCTGGAAACACCATATATTTT CASSLGTASSGNTIYF
TRBJ2-3 15 TRBV6-6 few TRBD2 TGTGCCAGCAGATCCCGACTAGCGGGAGGATTGGAGCAGTATTTT CASRSRLAGGLEQYF
TRBJ2-5 14 TRBV29-1 few TRBD2 TGCAGCGTTGAAACTAGCGGGGGCCGGGGGACCCAGTACTTC CSVETSGGRGTQYF
TRBJ1-4 16 TRBV6-2/TRBV6-3 - - TGTGCCAGCAGTTCTCGGACAGTCGCAACTAATGAAAAACTGTTTTTT CASSSRTVATNEKLFF
TRBJ1-2 12 TRBV30 - - TGTGCCTGTCAACAGGTCAACTATGGCTACACCTTC CACQQVNYGYTF
TRBJ2-4 18 TRBV5-4 - TRBD2 TGTGCCAGCAGCTTGGCTAGCGGGGGGGCCGCGGCCAAAAACATTCAGTACTTC CASSLASGGAAAKNIQYF
TRBJ2-7 15 TRBV24-1 - TRBD1 TGTGCCACCAGTGATGCCCGGGACAGGTGGTACGAGCAGTACTTC CATSDARDRWYEQYF
TRBJ1-5 18 TRBV7-2 - - TGTGCCAGCAGCTTAGATAGGCTCAGGGGAACAGGCAATCAGCCCCAGCATTTT CASSLDRLRGTGNQPQHF
TRBJ1-5 14 TRBV19 - - TGTGCCAGTAGTATCCCCGAAGGGGCCCAGCCCCAGCATTTT CASSIPEGAQPQHF
TRBJ2-7 18 TRBV4-2 - TRBD2 TGTGCCAGCAGCCAAGTATCCATGGCTAGCGGGACGAACTACGAGCAGTACTTC CASSQVSMASGTNYEQYF
TRBJ1-2 14 TRBV5-4 - - TGTGCCAGCAGCTTTTCGGGGAATAACTATGGCTACACCTTC CASSFSGNNYGYTF
TRBJ2-1 17 TRBV5-8 - - TGTGCCAGCAGCTTAGCGGGCGCGGGACAGATTAACAATGAGCAGTTCTTC CASSLAGAGQINNEQFF
TRBJ2-2 15 TRBV19 - TRBD2 TGTGCCAGTAGTATAGGCGGGAGAAGGACCGGGGAGCTGTTTTTT CASSIGGRRTGELFF
TRBJ1-1 17 TRBV10-3 - - TGTGCCATCAGTGAGCTTTTAGGCCAGGGCCTGAACACTGAAGCTTTCTTT CAISELLGQGLNTEAFF
TRBJ1-2 15 TRBV7-8 - - TGTGCCAGCAGCTCGTCTGGCCGTGAATTTTATGGCTACACCTTC CASSSSGREFYGYTF
TRBJ1-5 12 TRBV24-1 - - TGTGCCACCAGTGATGAGCACGGGGCCCAGCATTTT CATSDEHGAQHF
TRBJ2-5 13 TRBV9 - - TGTGCCAGCAGCGCTGGACAGCAAGAGACCCAGTACTTC CASSAGQQETQYF
TRBJ2-2 14 TRBV19 - TRBD2 TGTGCCAGTGAACGCGGGGGGAACACCGGGGAGCTGTTTTTT CASERGGNTGELFF
TRBJ2-5 17 TRBV24-1 few TRBD2 TGTGCCACCAGTGATTCCCGGACTAGCGGGAGCCAAGAGACCCAGTACTTC CATSDSRTSGSQETQYF
TRBJ2-7 15 TRBV28 - TRBD2 TGTGCCAGCAGTTTTCGAGCGGGAGTGATAAACGAGCAGTACTTC CASSFRAGVINEQYF
TRBJ1-2 14 TRBV19 medium-sized - TGTGCCAGTAGTATCTCTCCCCCTCACGAGGGCTACACCTTC CASSISPPHEGYTF
TRBJ1-2 14 TRBV28 few - TGTGCCAGCAGTTCCCCCCGCGGACATTGGGGCTACACCTTC CASSSPRGHWGYTF
TRBJ1-1 17 TRBV2 - TRBD1 TGTGCCAGCATGGAGAGCGTCGCAGGGGGCAGGGGCACTGAAGCTTTCTTT CASMESVAGGRGTEAFF
TRBJ2-3 16 TRBV5-4 - - TGTGCCAGCAGCTTGGGGGCCAATTTTGGCACAGATACGCAGTATTTT CASSLGANFGTDTQYF
TRBJ2-1 15 TRBV11-1 - TRBD1 TGTGCCAGCAGTCGCACAGGGGTCTCCTACAATGAGCAGTTCTTC CASSRTGVSYNEQFF